This T cell receptor beta chain was captured by sequencing in a study of CD8 T cells in Susac syndrome. Findings and caveats of the study: CD4+ T cell repertoires in Susac syndrome exhibited no evidence of clonal expansion.

The CDR3 loop spans 17 amino acids. The V gene's germline CDR1 is MNHEY and CDR2 SMNVEV (reference sequence). V shed 6 bases, J shed 1 base, and the junction held 14 bases outside the gene matches. CD8+ and CD4+ T cells were negatively isolated; TEMRA cells were FACS-enriched. RNA was extracted with the RNeasy kit, and a quantity of roughly 0.5 to 1 ug was reverse transcribed using random hexamers. An immunoSEQ multiplex PCR generated amplified TCR beta CDR3 products spanning 54 Vbeta and 13 Jbeta. TCRdb ran MiXCR on the immunoSEQ multiplex PCR reads and lists one entry per CDR3 protein. This table holds under 80,000 distinct CDR3 sequences, just over 90% found once. As concerns this clonotype: What it binds is unknown.

The J gene is TRBJ2-5, the V gene TRBV27, with TRBD1 identical over 7 bases. The source is a human donor with Susac syndrome. Sequencing used CD4+ T cells from PBMCs. The CDR3 loop is CASSLVGPRQGQETQYF. The DNA of the CDR3 is TGTGCCAGCAGCTTGGTGGGGCCGCGACAGGGCCAAGAGACCCAGTACTTC.